This T cell receptor beta chain was profiled in a study of beta chain features in type 1 diabetes. Study findings and constraints: A PCR bias possibly favoring shorter templates would apply equally to patients and controls. The similarity of naive, central memory and Treg TCRB repertoires appeared greater among patients than among healthy donors.

This clone was recorded at least ten times. Its specificity is not known. The CDR3 extends over 14 amino acids. V lost 5 bases and J lost 2, with 10 bases in between. Germline assignment: CDR1 MGHDK and CDR2 SYGVNS. Sequenced material consisted of expressed TCRB transcripts (all of the isolated RNA was reverse transcribed). Clones were sequenced by immunoSEQ multiplex PCR, and TCRdb holds only the in-frame ones, with some missing. The data show 310,000 or so clones, with roughly 8% seen just once and less than 0.45% held by the top ten. The receptor was derived from a woman aged 18-29 years in good health. This chain joins TRBV25-1 and TRBJ2-4; D is undetermined. Specimen: central memory CD4+ T cells from blood. In nucleotides, the CDR3 is TGTGCCAGCAGTCCCCCCGGCACCAAAAACATTCAGTACTTC. Translated, it gives CASSPPGTKNIQYF.